This T cell receptor beta chain is from a study of CD8 T cells in Susac syndrome (dated by TCRdb to 2018 to 2020). In terms of the full investigation: Of the Susac syndrome patients who were sequenced, six had clinically active disease and eight were in clinical remission. Whether CD8+ T cell activation and differentiation in Susac syndrome was antigen driven was tested using repertoire sequencing. At blood withdrawal, Susac syndrome patients were either therapy-naive, taking corticosteroids (in some cases with IVIg as well), or taking IVIg alone.

Of note for this clonotype: Its specific antigen is unknown. No much larger clone is present one base from it, and per-base qualities are unavailable.

RNA was extracted with the RNeasy kit and roughly 0.5 to 1 ug was reverse transcribed using random hexamers. The immunoSEQ multiplex PCR assay, which covers 54 Vbeta and 13 Jbeta segments, was used to amplify TCR beta CDR3 regions. Bias from PCR amplification was corrected by using a synthetic template baseline for primer optimization and for computational correction. The authors' analysis ran thus. Reads were annotated to V, D and J genes per IMGT and analyzed with immunoSEQ Analyzer, keeping only productive sequences. Clonality was computed as one minus Shannon entropy normalized by log2 of the number of productive unique sequences. Public and private clones were assessed among the 100 most prevalent clones of each patient and control. Clones were defined as Susac-specific if absent from the healthy and MS cohorts, from 1052 published viral clones and from other ImmuneACCESS disease sequences. The public sequencing data were trimmed at Q25 with fastp and processed into clonotypes with MiXCR by TCRdb, which kept only in-frame beta chains. Identical CDR3 protein sequences are pooled into one entry, listed with their most common genes and DNA. None of the V and J calls come from the authors' own analysis; TCRdb made them. This sample holds approximately 260,000 distinct CDR3 sequences; 90% to 96% were observed only once. The top ten hold less than 0.11% of the sample.

Study-wide conclusions, independent of this receptor: In the CD4+ T cell repertoire of Susac syndrome patients, clonal expansion was not detected. The TCR sequencing and HLA analysis was acknowledged to have included a relatively small number of individuals.

High-throughput TCR beta sequencing profiled peripheral blood CD8+ and CD4+ T cells from healthy donors, Susac syndrome patients and multiple sclerosis patients. Recently defined diagnostic criteria for definite or probable disease were met by the Susac syndrome patients. Bulk CD8+ and CD4+ T cells were purified magnetically by negative isolation, whereas CD8+ TEMRA cells were enriched by FACS. Blood was collected in EDTA tubes and processed within 24 hours, with PBMCs isolated through density gradient centrifugation. PBMCs intended for TCR sequencing were cryopreserved in liquid nitrogen and thawed later in a water bath at 37 degrees C. The sorted or isolated CD4+, CD8+ and CD8+ TEMRA cells reached a purity of at least 90%. The CDR3 numbers 12 residues from cysteine through phenylalanine. Solely the CDR3 DNA is kept, with 36 bases framed from the first base. As encoded in the germline V gene, CDR1 is MGHDK while CDR2 is SYGVNS. V is reduced by 9 bases and J by 1 base, leaving a spacing of 9 bases between them.

Sequencing was performed on CD4+ T cells from PBMCs. The clonotype originates from a human donor with Susac syndrome. This chain is built from TRBV25-1 and TRBJ1-1; the D segment cannot be called with confidence. The nucleotide sequence is TGTGCCAGTTCGGTTACGAACACTGAAGCTTTCTTT. It specifies CASSVTNTEAFF.